This T cell receptor beta chain emerged from a study of blood T cell repertoires in COVID-19. Assay used: immunoSEQ multiplex PCR; TCRdb lists only in-frame clones, some missing. The sample gives around 270,000 clones, around four fifths of which show up once; 3.5% to 5% is in the top ten. The CDR3 has 13 residues. The germline V gene encodes CDR1 KGHSH and CDR2 LQKENI. The V gene lost 3 bases and the J gene lost 2 bases, with 8 bases spanning the gap. On this clone itself: The sample has other DNA sequences that encode this CDR3 too.

This clonotype was obtained from a man aged 55 to 69 with acute or convalescent COVID-19. V gene TRBV18 combines with J gene TRBJ2-7, with a weak D call TRBD1 (6 bases). Sequencing was done on a sample of peripheral blood. The CDR3 sequence is CASSPDRTYEQYF. CDR3 bases: TGTGCCAGCTCACCGGACAGAACCTACGAGCAGTACTTC.